This T cell receptor (beta chain) was observed in a study of T-cell reconstitution after alpha-beta-depleted transplantation in children. The study, taken as a whole, reports: Recipient T cells and thymic progenitors that survived gave rise to the high TCRbeta diversity observed at day 60 in some patients. Roughly two months post-transplant, alpha-beta T cells reportedly originated from several hundred graft clones that had expanded. One year post-transplant, T-cell counts and diversity were largely derived from T cells produced anew.

CDR1 is SGHTA and CDR2 is FQGTGA in the germline V gene. Trimming cost V 2 bases and J 0 bases; bases outside gene matches: 3. The CDR3 spans 16 residues. Of note for this clonotype: No antigen is known for it. Since the CDR3 does not end with the conserved phenylalanine or tryptophan, this likely comes from a read error.

The library targeted TCRbeta and was prepared with unique molecular identifiers. TCRdb analysed the PCR reads with MiXCR anew, one entry per CDR3 protein. The data hold some 300,000 distinct CDR3 sequences, with over 7% observed a single time. V usage is TRBV7-3 and J usage is TRBJ2-1; 8 bases are shared with TRBD2. Sequences were derived from peripheral blood, sampled 360 days after TCRalphabeta/CD19-depleted stem cell transplant. The TCR originated in a female patient between 2 and 15 years old who had a stem cell transplant for Fanconi anemia, so the T cells may come from the graft donor. CDR3 protein: CASSLGGGPSYNEQFL. The CDR3 DNA reads TGTGCCAGCAGCTTAGGCGGGGGGCCCTCCTACAATGAGCAGTTCCTC.